This T cell receptor (beta chain) was recorded in a study of CD4+ T cells in melanoma (dated by TCRdb to between 2021 and 2023). About the full investigation: Neoantigen-specific CD4+ T cells in human melanoma were investigated in the study.

Study-wide conclusions, independent of this receptor: Neoantigen-specific CD4+ T cells in melanoma were reported to show diverse differentiation states. Neoantigen-specific CD4+ T cells were reported to be correlated with the function of CD8+ T cells, macrophages and B cells.

As to this clone: No antigen is known for it. One base away there is no much larger clone; base qualities are not given.

The library was produced with the immunoSEQ multiplex PCR assay. The source is immuneACCESS, and TCRdb retained only in-frame sequences with V and J called. Part of the clones is not carried over; for the studies checked, unresolved V genes explain less than half of this, and the remainder is unexplained. Here the sample has around 55,000 clones; more than 60% occur a single time. Of the sample, 4.5% to 5.5% is held by the ten largest clones. Donors were patients with melanoma. CDR1 is given as SGHRS and CDR2 as YFSETQ, both from the germline V gene. From its cysteine to its phenylalanine, the CDR3 spans 14 amino acids. Only CDR3 DNA remains: 42 bases, in frame from the first base. V ends up 0 bases short and J 8 bases short, with an unmatched junction base count of 6.

The sequence derives from a human donor with melanoma. Source material: tumor tissue. This chain joins TRBV5-1 to TRBJ1-2, with 8 middle bases fitting TRBD1. The DNA sequence is as follows: TGCGCCAGCAGCTTGGACCAGGGGGCTTGGGGCTACACCTTC. Translated, this gives CASSLDQGAWGYTF. Here the CDR3 is joined to the reference TRBV5-1 and TRBJ1-2 genes, and the full variable domain is: KAGVTQTPRYLIKTRGQQVTLSCSPISGHRSVSWYQQTPGQGLQFLFEYFSETQRNKGNFPGRFSGRQFSNSRSEMNVSTLELGDSALYLCASSLDQGAWGYTFGSGTRLTVV.